This TCR beta chain was sequenced for a study of T cell repertoires in cytomegalovirus infection. Across the study: Peptides in the study included HLA-C-restricted and HLA-B-restricted CMV epitopes. Indications came from public TCR beta signatures; they pointed to CMV infection and to a matching HLA type.

V was shortened by 3 bases and J by 7 bases, with 13 bases between the two germline ends. The CDR3 runs 15 residues. Germline V gene lookup returns CDR1 MDHEN and CDR2 SYDVKM. One entry per CDR3 protein results from TCRdb running MiXCR on the reads. The sample records a few hundred thousand distinct CDR3 sequences, roughly 43% being singletons. This clonotype has more than one count but fewer than ten. What it binds is unknown. Findings of the study overall: What dominated the ex vivo response were HLA-C-restricted CMV-specific TCR beta clonotypes. CMV carriers having the relevant HLA were flagged by cumulative public TCR beta family frequency.

Sample: cultured PBMCs, taken from culture after CMV antigen stimulation. This chain connects TRBV28 to TRBJ2-6; D remains ambiguous. The sequence was collected from a human donor in good health (CMV status not recorded). Some clones in this sample may be carry-over from other donors' samples. CDR3: CASSFVPDFANVLTF. The CDR3 region has the DNA TGTGCCAGCAGTTTCGTCCCGGATTTCGCCAACGTCCTGACTTTC.